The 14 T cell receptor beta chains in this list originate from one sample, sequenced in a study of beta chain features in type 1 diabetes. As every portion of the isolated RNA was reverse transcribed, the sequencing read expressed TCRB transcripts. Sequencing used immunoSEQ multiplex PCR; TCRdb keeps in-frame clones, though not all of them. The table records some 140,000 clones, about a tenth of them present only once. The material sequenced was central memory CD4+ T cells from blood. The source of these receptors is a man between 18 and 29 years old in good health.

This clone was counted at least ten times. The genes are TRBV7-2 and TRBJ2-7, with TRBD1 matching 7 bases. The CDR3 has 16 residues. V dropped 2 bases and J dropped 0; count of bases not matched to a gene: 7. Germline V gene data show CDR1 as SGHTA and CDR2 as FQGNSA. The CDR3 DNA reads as TGTGCCAGCAGCTTATTGGTTGGGACAGCCTCCTACGAGCAGTACTTC. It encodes CASSLLVGTASYEQYF.

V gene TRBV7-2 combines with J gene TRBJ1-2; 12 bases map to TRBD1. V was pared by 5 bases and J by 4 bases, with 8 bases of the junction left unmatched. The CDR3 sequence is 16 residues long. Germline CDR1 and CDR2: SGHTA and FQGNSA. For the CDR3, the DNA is TGTGCCAGCAGCCCGGGACAGGGGGCAGCCTCCTATGGCTACACCTTC. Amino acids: CASSPGQGAASYGYTF.

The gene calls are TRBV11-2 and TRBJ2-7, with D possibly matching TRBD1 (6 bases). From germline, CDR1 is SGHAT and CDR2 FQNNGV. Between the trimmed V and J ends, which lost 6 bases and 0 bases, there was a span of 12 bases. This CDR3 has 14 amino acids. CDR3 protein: CASRRGYSSYEQYF. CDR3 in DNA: TGTGCCAGCAGAAGGGGGTACAGCTCCTACGAGCAGTACTTC.

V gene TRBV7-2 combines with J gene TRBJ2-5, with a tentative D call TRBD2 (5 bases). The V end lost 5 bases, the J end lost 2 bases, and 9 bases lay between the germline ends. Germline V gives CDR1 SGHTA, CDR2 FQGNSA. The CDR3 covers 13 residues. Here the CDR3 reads CASSISEQETQYF. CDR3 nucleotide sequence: TGTGCCAGCAGCATTAGCGAACAAGAGACCCAGTACTTC.

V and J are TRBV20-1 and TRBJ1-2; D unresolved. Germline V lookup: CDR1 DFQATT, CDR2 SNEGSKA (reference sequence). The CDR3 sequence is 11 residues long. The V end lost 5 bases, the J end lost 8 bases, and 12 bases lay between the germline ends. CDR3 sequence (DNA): TGCAGTGCTCCAACCACTTGGGGCTACACCTTC. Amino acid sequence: CSAPTTWGYTF.

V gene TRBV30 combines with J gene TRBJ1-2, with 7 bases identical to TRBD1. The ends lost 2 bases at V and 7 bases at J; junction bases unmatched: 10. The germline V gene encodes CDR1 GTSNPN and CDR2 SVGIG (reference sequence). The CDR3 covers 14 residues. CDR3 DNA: TGTGCCTGGAGTCTGGGACAGATGGTCGGTGGCTACACCTTC. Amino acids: CAWSLGQMVGGYTF. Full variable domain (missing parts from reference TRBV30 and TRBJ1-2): SQTIHQWPATLVQPVGSPLSLECTVEGTSNPNLYWYRQAAGRGLQLLFYSVGIGQISSEVPQNLSASRPQDRQFILSSKKLLLSDSGFYLCAWSLGQMVGGYTFGSGTRLTVV.

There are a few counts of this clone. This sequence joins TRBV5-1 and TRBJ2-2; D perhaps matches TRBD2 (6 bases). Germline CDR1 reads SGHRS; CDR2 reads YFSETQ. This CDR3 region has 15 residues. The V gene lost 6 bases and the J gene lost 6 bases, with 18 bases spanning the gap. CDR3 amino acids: CASTYMGGSSGELFF. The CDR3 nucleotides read TGCGCCAGCACCTACATGGGGGGTTCATCCGGGGAGCTGTTTTTT.

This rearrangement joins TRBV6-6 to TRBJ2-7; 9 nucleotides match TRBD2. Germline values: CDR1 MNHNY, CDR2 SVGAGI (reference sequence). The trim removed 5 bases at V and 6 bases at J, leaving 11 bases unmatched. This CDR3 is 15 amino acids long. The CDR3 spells CASSNRGGGVGEQYF. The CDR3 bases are TGTGCCAGCAGTAACCGGGGCGGGGGGGTCGGCGAGCAGTACTTC.

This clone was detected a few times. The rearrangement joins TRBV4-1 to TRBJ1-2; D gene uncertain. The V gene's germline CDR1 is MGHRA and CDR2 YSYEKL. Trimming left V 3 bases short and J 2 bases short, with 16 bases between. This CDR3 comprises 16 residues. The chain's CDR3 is CASSHFMASGNYGYTF. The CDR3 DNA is TGCGCCAGCAGCCACTTTATGGCATCGGGGAACTATGGCTACACCTTC.

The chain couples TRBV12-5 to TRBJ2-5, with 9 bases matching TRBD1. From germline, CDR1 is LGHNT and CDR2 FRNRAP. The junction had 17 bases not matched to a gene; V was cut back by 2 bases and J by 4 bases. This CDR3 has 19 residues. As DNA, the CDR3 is TGTGCTAGTGGTTTGTCCGCAGTGGGTAGGACAGGGGATCGAGAGACCCAGTACTTC. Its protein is CASGLSAVGRTGDRETQYF. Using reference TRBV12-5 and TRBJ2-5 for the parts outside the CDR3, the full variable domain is DARVTQTPRHKVTEMGQEVTMRCQPILGHNTVFWYRQTMMQGLELLAYFRNRAPLDDSGMPKDRFSAEMPDATLATLKIQPSEPRDSAVYFCASGLSAVGRTGDRETQYFGPGTRLLVL.

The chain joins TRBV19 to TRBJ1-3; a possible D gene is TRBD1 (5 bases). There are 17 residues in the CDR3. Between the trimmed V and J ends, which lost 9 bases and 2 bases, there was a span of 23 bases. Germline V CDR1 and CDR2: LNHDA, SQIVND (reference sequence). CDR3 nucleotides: TGTGCCAGCCGTAATCCCGGCGGGGGAGAGACTGGAAACACCATATATTTT. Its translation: CASRNPGGGETGNTIYF.

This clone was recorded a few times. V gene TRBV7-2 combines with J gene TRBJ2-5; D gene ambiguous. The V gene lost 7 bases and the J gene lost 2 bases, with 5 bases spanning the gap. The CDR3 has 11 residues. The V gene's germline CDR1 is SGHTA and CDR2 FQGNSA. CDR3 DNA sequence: TGTGCCAGCACCGCGCAAGAGACCCAGTACTTC. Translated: CASTAQETQYF.

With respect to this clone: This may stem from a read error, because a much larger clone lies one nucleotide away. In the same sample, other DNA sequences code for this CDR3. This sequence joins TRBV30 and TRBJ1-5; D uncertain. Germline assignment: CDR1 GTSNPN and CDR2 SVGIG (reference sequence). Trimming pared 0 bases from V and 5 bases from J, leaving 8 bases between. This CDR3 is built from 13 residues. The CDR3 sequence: CAWSVRGDQPQHF. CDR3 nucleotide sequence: TGTGCCTGGAGTGTACGGGGTGATCAGCCCCAGCATTTT.

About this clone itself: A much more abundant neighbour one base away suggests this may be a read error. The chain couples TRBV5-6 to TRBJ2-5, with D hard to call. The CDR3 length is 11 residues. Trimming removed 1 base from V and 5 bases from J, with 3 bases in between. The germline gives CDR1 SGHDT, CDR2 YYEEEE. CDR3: CASSLRETQYF. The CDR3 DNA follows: TGTGCCAGCAGCTTGCGGGAGACCCAGTACTTC. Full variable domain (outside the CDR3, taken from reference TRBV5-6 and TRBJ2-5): DAGVTQSPTHLIKTRGQQVTLRCSPKSGHDTVSWYQQALGQGPQFIFQYYEEEERQRGNFPDRFSGHQFPNYSSELNVNALLLGDSALYLCASSLRETQYFGPGTRLLVL.